This entry concerns a single T cell receptor (beta chain). The data belong to a study of blood T cell repertoires in COVID-19. Study context: Sites across the United States, Italy and Spain contributed samples from acute and convalescent COVID-19. In each case, the material was cDNA or gDNA derived from T cells, B-cell-depleted T cells, or PBMCs.

CDR3 size: 15 residues. V lost 6 bases, J lost 4 bases, and 8 bases stayed unmatched. Looked up from germline, CDR1 is SGHTA and CDR2 is FQGNSA. In the authors' workflow: Researchers report that nucleated cell counts were estimated from reference gene primer amplification. Assay: immunoSEQ multiplex PCR; the TCRdb copy retains only in-frame clones and omits some. For V, J and clone size, that table is used; D and trimming come from the DNA. The sample carries fewer than 120,000 clones, roughly four fifths recorded once. V usage is TRBV7-2 and J usage is TRBJ2-2; 7 bases line up with TRBD1. The sample comprised peripheral blood. This sequence originates from a woman aged 55-69 years with acute or convalescent COVID-19. This chain's CDR3 is CASSRDRVGTGELFF. The CDR3, as DNA: TGTGCCAGCAGTCGAGACAGGGTGGGCACCGGGGAGCTGTTTTTT.